One sample yielded the 26 T cell receptor beta chains listed below, sequenced in a study of CD8 T cells in ankylosing spondylitis. Points from the study as a whole: Apparently characteristic of ankylosing spondylitis blood was a TCR beta motif (eight highly homologous variants).

One entry per CDR3 protein, called by TCRdb with MiXCR from the 5' RACE reads. The sample carries 250,000 to 350,000 distinct CDR3 sequences, around 8% recorded once. These receptors are not linked to any known antigen. The sample consisted of blood, either unsorted or a sorted T cell fraction (not recorded which). The source is a male donor with ankylosing spondylitis.

The sample holds a few counts of this clonotype. V gene TRBV21-1 combines with J gene TRBJ1-2; the table names TRBD1, a call not compared with the DNA. TRBV21-1 is listed as a pseudogene. The CDR3 covers 16 residues. Here the CDR3 DNA reads TGTGCCAGCAGAACCGGGACGCCCTACTATGTTGGTGGCTACACCTTC. Amino acid sequence: CASRTGTPYYVGGYTF.

This chain joins TRBV27 and TRBJ2-1; D tentatively reads TRBD1 or TRBD2 (5 bases each). CDR1 is MNHEY and CDR2 is SMNVEV in the germline V gene (reference sequence). This CDR3 spans 13 amino acids. With 3 bases removed from V and 5 bases from J, the gap between germline ends came to 8 bases. In DNA form, the CDR3 reads TGTGCCAGCAGTTTTGGGGGTAACAATGAGCAGTTCTTC. Translation: CASSFGGNNEQFF.

CDR3 loop: CASSFERGNEQFF. CDR3 coding DNA: TGTGCCAGCAGCTTTGAAAGGGGCAATGAGCAGTTCTTC. The chain combines TRBV11-2 with TRBJ2-1, with D tentatively TRBD1 (5 bases). This CDR3 has 13 residues. Trimming took off 3 bases at V and 6 bases at J, with 9 bases between the two ends. Germline V gene data show CDR1 as SGHAT and CDR2 as FQNNGV. The complete variable domain, with remaining parts taken from reference TRBV11-2 and TRBJ2-1, reads EAGVAQSPRYKIIEKRQSVAFWCNPISGHATLYWYQQILGQGPKLLIQFQNNGVVDDSQLPKDRFSAERLKGVDSTLKIQPAKLEDSAVYLCASSFERGNEQFFGPGTRLTVL.

This clonotype came up a few times. The chain has TRBV28 and TRBJ2-7; D uncertain. CDR1 is MDHEN and CDR2 is SYDVKM in the germline V gene. The ends were cut back, 3 bases at V and 2 bases at J, with 8 bases in the middle. The CDR3 contains 13 residues. For the CDR3, the DNA is TGTGCCAGCAGTTTCACGACACCCTACGAGCAGTACTTC. This sequence encodes CASSFTTPYEQYF.

This sequence joins TRBV5-1 and TRBJ2-7; 12 positions agree with TRBD2. The CDR3 is made up of 15 amino acids. CDR1 and CDR2 (germline): SGHRS, YFSETQ. V lost 5 bases, J lost 2 bases, and 5 bases stayed unmatched. The DNA for the CDR3 is TGCGCCAGCAGGTACCTAGCGGGAGGGACCTACGAGCAGTACTTC. This sequence encodes CASRYLAGGTYEQYF.

The V call is TRBV29-1, the J call TRBJ1-2; maybe TRBD1 (5 bases). The germline V and J ends were trimmed by 5 bases and 4 bases, with 11 bases remaining between them. This CDR3 is built from 12 residues. Germline CDR1 and CDR2: SQVTM and ANQGSEA. DNA of the CDR3: TGCAGCGTTAACCTCGGGGCCTATGGCTACACCTTC. Its protein is CSVNLGAYGYTF.

In this sample, this clonotype turned up a few times. This chain uses TRBV20-1 with TRBJ2-7; D might be TRBD1 (5 bases). This CDR3 region has 13 residues. Per germline, CDR1 DFQATT and CDR2 SNEGSKA (reference sequence). The ends were cut back, 0 bases at V and 4 bases at J, with 10 bases in the middle. The CDR3 bases are TGCAGTGCTAGAGATCTTGGGGCTTACGAGCAGTACTTC. Amino acids: CSARDLGAYEQYF.

There are a few counts of this clonotype. The V gene is TRBV10-2, the J gene TRBJ2-7; no firm D call. There are 13 residues in the CDR3. The V end was cut by 6 bases, the J end by 2 bases, with 11 bases between. Germline V CDR1 and CDR2: WSHSY, SAAADI. CDR3 amino acids: CASRPGPAYEQYF. CDR3 nucleotides: TGCGCCAGCAGACCCGGGCCAGCCTACGAGCAGTACTTC.

The table lists this clonotype with many counts. The V gene is TRBV12-3 or TRBV12-4, the J gene TRBJ1-6; D remains unclear. Trimming cost V 3 bases and J 9 bases, with 6 bases left between them. There are 12 residues in the CDR3. In DNA form, the CDR3 reads TGTGCCAGCAGTTTTGGACGTTCACCCCTCCACTTT. Translated, it gives CASSFGRSPLHF.

The chain has TRBV7-8 and TRBJ1-2; D may be TRBD1 (5 bases). V lost 5 bases to trimming and J lost 8 bases, with 15 bases between them. CDR3 length: 13 residues. Germline CDR1 SGHVS, CDR2 FQNEAQ. The CDR3 DNA reads TGTGCCAGCAGCCCTTGGTGGGGACGGGGCTACACCTTC. Its protein product is CASSPWWGRGYTF.

This clonotype was found many times. This rearrangement joins TRBV9 to TRBJ2-1; D is perhaps TRBD2 (5 bases). The length of the CDR3 is 15 residues. Trimming took 1 base from V and 2 from J, leaving 10 bases between them. Germline V gene lookup returns CDR1 SGDLS and CDR2 YYNGEE. The CDR3 sequence is CASSVTTGTYNEQFF. Written as DNA, the CDR3 is TGTGCCAGCAGCGTAACCACGGGGACCTACAATGAGCAGTTCTTC.

A few counts support this clonotype. This chain joins TRBV6-5 and TRBJ2-5, with D unclear. Germline V gene lookup returns CDR1 MNHEY and CDR2 SVGAGI. The V and J ends lost 2 bases and 5 bases respectively, with 9 bases between them. The CDR3 loop spans 13 amino acids. CDR3 loop: CASSYAGLETQYF. In DNA form, the CDR3 reads TGTGCCAGCAGTTACGCCGGTTTGGAGACCCAGTACTTC.

V usage is TRBV7-9 and J usage is TRBJ2-7, with 8 nucleotides matching TRBD1. Germline V CDR1 and CDR2: SEHNR, FQNEAQ (reference sequence). J gave up 6 bases and V 7 bases, and 5 bases lay outside the gene matches. This CDR3 contains 12 residues. For the CDR3, the DNA is TGTGCCAGCACGGGACAGGCAAGCGAGCAGTACTTC. Translated: CASTGQASEQYF.

This clonotype was detected ten times or more. The chain carries TRBV5-1 and TRBJ1-1, with 11 bases fitting TRBD1. CDR1 is SGHRS and CDR2 is YFSETQ in the germline V gene. With V trimmed by 0 bases and J by 6 bases, 10 bases remained unmatched. There are 17 residues in the CDR3. CDR3 amino acids: CASSLGRTGGSPPEAFF. CDR3 DNA: TGCGCCAGCAGCTTGGGTCGGACAGGGGGCTCTCCCCCTGAAGCTTTCTTT.

This rearrangement joins TRBV4-3 to TRBJ2-5, with TRBD1 identical over 8 bases. The ends lost 1 base at V and 5 bases at J; junction bases unmatched: 6. The CDR3 extends over 15 amino acids. CDR1 and CDR2 from the germline V gene are LGHNA and YSLEER. The CDR3 spells CASSQAQGAWETQYF. CDR3 sequence (DNA): TGCGCCAGCAGCCAAGCGCAGGGGGCTTGGGAGACCCAGTACTTC.

The V and J genes are TRBV6-1 and TRBJ2-5; 7 bases are shared with TRBD1. Per germline, CDR1 MNHNS and CDR2 SASEGT. The CDR3 is 15 residues long. J gave up 4 bases and V 8 bases, and 13 bases lay outside the gene matches. The CDR3 is CASQKTGAFSETQYF. Written as DNA, the CDR3 is TGTGCCAGCCAAAAAACAGGGGCTTTTTCAGAGACCCAGTACTTC.

This clonotype was counted only a few times. CDR3 sequence reads: CASSFSGEGSYEQYF. As DNA, the CDR3 is TGTGCCAGCAGCTTCTCGGGGGAGGGATCCTACGAGCAGTACTTC. The J gene is TRBJ2-7, the V gene TRBV5-8; TRBD2 agrees at 7 bases. J was trimmed by 1 base and V by 2 bases; bases with no gene match: 6. The length of the CDR3 is 15 residues. Germline CDR1 reads SGHTS; CDR2 reads YDEGEE. Based on the CDR3 plus reference TRBV5-8 and TRBJ2-7, the full variable domain is EAGVTQSPTHLIKTRGQQATLRCSPISGHTSVYWYQQALGLGLQFLLWYDEGEERNRGNFPPRFSGRQFPNYSSELNVNALELEDSALYLCASSFSGEGSYEQYFGPGTRLTVT.

The chain links TRBV5-1 to TRBJ1-1; tentative D call: TRBD1 (6 bases). Germline V gives CDR1 SGHRS, CDR2 YFSETQ. The CDR3 spans 17 residues. V lost 3 bases to trimming and J lost 1 base, with 19 bases between them. This CDR3 is CASSWGPGSDQNTEAFF. CDR3 bases: TGCGCCAGCAGCTGGGGGCCCGGCTCCGACCAGAACACTGAAGCTTTCTTT.

The V gene is TRBV4-2, the J gene TRBJ1-3; D perhaps matches TRBD1 (6 bases). V was clipped by 0 bases and J by 1 base, with 13 bases between them. This CDR3 is 17 amino acids long. Germline assignment: CDR1 LGHNA and CDR2 YNFKEQ. CDR3 nucleotides: TGTGCCAGCAGCCAAGATAGGGACATCAGGTCTGGAAACACCATATATTTT. Translating it yields CASSQDRDIRSGNTIYF.

The sample holds a few counts of this clonotype. The chain joins TRBV5-1 to TRBJ2-3; D might be TRBD1 (5 bases). The CDR3 consists of 13 residues. CDR1 and CDR2 from the germline V gene are SGHRS and YFSETQ. V was cut by 6 bases and J by 1 base, with 9 bases left in between. CDR3 nucleotides: TGCGCCAGCAACCTCAGGGGCACAGATACGCAGTATTTT. It codes for CASNLRGTDTQYF.

The sample holds many counts of this clonotype. This chain joins TRBV12-3 or TRBV12-4 and TRBJ2-2; weak D call: TRBD1 (6 bases). Trimming took off 3 bases at V and 6 bases at J, with 11 bases between the two ends. The CDR3 has 14 amino acids. The CDR3 DNA reads TGTGCCAGCAGTTTCACAGGGTTCCCCGGGGAGCTGTTTTTT. Translated, it gives CASSFTGFPGELFF.

V and J are TRBV18 and TRBJ1-3, with TRBD1 identical over 8 bases. Looked up from germline, CDR1 is KGHSH and CDR2 is LQKENI. V shed 3 bases and J 9 bases; nucleotides not matched to a gene: 7. The CDR3 totals 14 residues. CDR3 sequence reads: CASSPGQGPGTIYF. The DNA of the CDR3 is TGTGCCAGCTCACCTGGACAGGGTCCGGGCACCATATATTTT.

This clonotype was counted ten times or more. The chain couples TRBV5-1 to TRBJ2-3; 7 nucleotides match TRBD2. The germline CDR1 and CDR2 sequences are SGHRS and YFSETQ. V lost 3 bases, J lost 0 bases, and 4 bases stayed unmatched. The CDR3 loop spans 15 amino acids. CDR3 nucleotides: TGCGCCAGCAGCTCTCTAGCGGCTAGCACAGATACGCAGTATTTT. Translation: CASSSLAASTDTQYF.

V gene TRBV6-1 combines with J gene TRBJ2-7; D may be TRBD1 (5 bases). The CDR3 is 12 amino acids. V lost 8 bases to trimming and J lost 3 bases, with 11 bases between them. Per the germline V gene, CDR1 is MNHNS and CDR2 is SASEGT. CDR3 coding DNA: TGTGCCAGCCGACAGACGAACTACGAGCAGTACTTC. Translation: CASRQTNYEQYF.

This clonotype was counted only a few times. The rearrangement links TRBV20-1 to TRBJ1-5; TRBD1 is a possible D gene (5 bases). Germline V CDR1 and CDR2: DFQATT, SNEGSKA (reference sequence). This CDR3 spans 13 amino acids. The V end was cut by 6 bases, the J end by 7 bases, with 16 bases between. The CDR3, as DNA: TGCAGTGCGGTCGATCAGGGTCGGCAGCCCCAGCATTTT. Amino acid sequence: CSAVDQGRQPQHF.

The V call is TRBV4-1, the J call TRBJ2-7, with 8 bases aligning to TRBD1. The CDR3 is made up of 15 amino acids. J lost 2 bases, V lost 1 base, and 4 bases had no gene match. Looked up from germline, CDR1 is MGHRA and CDR2 is YSYEKL. This CDR3 reads CASSQGTGWAYEQYF. CDR3 coding DNA: TGCGCCAGCAGCCAAGGGACAGGGTGGGCCTACGAGCAGTACTTC.